This TCR beta chain emerged from a study of cytomegalovirus exposure and HLA in healthy donors. Overall study: T cells numbering 150 million to 200 million yielded some 100 million unique TCR beta sequences in an earlier analysis. Overall study results and limits: Prediction of most subjects' HLA-A and HLA-B alleles by TCR beta sequences was reportedly accurate.

It was with 60 Vbeta and 13 Jbeta primers that the PCR ran. Sequenced by immunoSEQ multiplex PCR; TCRdb stores in-frame clones only, minus some. The table lists 150,000 to 200,000 clones, 70% to 80% of them singletons. CDR1 and CDR2 from the germline V gene are KGHSH and LQKENI. Trimming left V 6 bases short and J 1 base short, with 12 bases between. The CDR3 is 14 amino acids. Worth noting for this clone: The antigen is undetermined.

Sequencing used PBMCs. This TCR derives from a woman between 40 and 50 years old in good health and CMV-seronegative. The chain combines TRBV18 with TRBJ1-1, with no clear D. The CDR3: CASSPTEGNTEAFF. For the CDR3, the DNA is TGTGCCAGCTCTCCAACGGAGGGGAACACTGAAGCTTTCTTT.